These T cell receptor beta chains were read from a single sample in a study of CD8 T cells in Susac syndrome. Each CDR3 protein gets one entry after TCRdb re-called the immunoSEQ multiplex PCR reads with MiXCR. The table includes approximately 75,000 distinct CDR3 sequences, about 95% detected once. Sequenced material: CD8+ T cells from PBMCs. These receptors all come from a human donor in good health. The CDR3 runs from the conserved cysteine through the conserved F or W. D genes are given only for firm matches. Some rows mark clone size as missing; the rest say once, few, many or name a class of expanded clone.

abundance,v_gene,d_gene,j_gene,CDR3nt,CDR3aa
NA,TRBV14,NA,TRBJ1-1,TGTGCCAGCAGCCAAGACCCCAACACTGAAGCTTTCTTT,CASSQDPNTEAFF
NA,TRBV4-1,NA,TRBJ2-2,TGCGCCAGCAGCTACAGGGCCAGCCAGACCGGGGAGCTGTTTTTT,CASSYRASQTGELFF
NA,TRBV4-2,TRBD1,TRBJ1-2,TGTGCCAGCAGCCATGCCGAGACAGGGGGTGGCTACACCTTC,CASSHAETGGGYTF
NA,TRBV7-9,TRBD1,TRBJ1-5,TGTGCCAGCAGCCCTGGACAGGAGGTGGGGTGGGGCAATCAGCCCCAGCATTTT,CASSPGQEVGWGNQPQHF
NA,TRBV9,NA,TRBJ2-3,TGTGCCAGCAGCGTAGAAGGACACTTTGGGGGGGATACGCAGTATTTT,CASSVEGHFGGDTQYF
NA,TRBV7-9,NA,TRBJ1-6,TGTGCCAGCAGGCAAGAGGGTAATTCACCCCTCCACTTT,CASRQEGNSPLHF
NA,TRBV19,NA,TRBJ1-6,TGTGCCAGTAGTATAGGGGTTTCACCCCTCCACTTT,CASSIGVSPLHF
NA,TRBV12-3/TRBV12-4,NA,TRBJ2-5,TGTGCCAGCAGTCGTCCCCAGAAAGAGACCCAGTACTTC,CASSRPQKETQYF
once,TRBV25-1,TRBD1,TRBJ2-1,TGTGCCAGCAGTCCGGGACAGACAACCTACAATGAGCAGTTCTTC,CASSPGQTTYNEQFF
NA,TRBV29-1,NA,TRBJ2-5,TGCAGCGTTGAAGATCGAGGAGGGAGAGAGACCCAGTACTTC,CSVEDRGGRETQYF
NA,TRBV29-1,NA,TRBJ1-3,TGCAGCGTTGCCTTCGCCGGGGACTCTGGAAACACCATATATTTT,CSVAFAGDSGNTIYF
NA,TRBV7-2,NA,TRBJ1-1,TGTGCCAGCAGCCCTTCAGGTGGAGGGAACACTGAAGCTTTCTTT,CASSPSGGGNTEAFF
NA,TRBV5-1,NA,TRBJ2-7,TGCGCCAGCAGCTTGGCAGGGAGCTACGAGCAGTACTTC,CASSLAGSYEQYF
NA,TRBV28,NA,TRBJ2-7,TGTGCCAGCAGCTTGTATAGCGAGCAGTACTTC,CASSLYSEQYF
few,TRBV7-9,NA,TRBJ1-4,TGTGCCAGCAGCCCCAGGACAGATGAAAAACTGTTTTTT,CASSPRTDEKLFF
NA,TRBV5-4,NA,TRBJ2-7,TGTGCCAGCAGCTTAGGGGTCGTCTCCTACGAGCAGTACTTC,CASSLGVVSYEQYF
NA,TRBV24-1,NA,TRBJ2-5,TGTGCCACCAGTGACCCGTACCAAGAGACCCAGTACTTC,CATSDPYQETQYF
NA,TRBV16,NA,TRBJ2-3,TGTGCCAGCAGCCGCGGCCGAGAGTCTACGCAGTATTTT,CASSRGRESTQYF
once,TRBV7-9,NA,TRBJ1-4,TGTGCCAGCCGTTCGACAGATAGTGATGAAAAACTGTTTTTT,CASRSTDSDEKLFF
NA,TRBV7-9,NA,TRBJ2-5,TGTGCCAGCAGCTTGGACGTGGGGGAGACCCAGTACTTC,CASSLDVGETQYF
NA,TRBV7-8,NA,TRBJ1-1,TGTGCCAGCAGCCAACAGGGAGCCGGTGAAGCTTTCTTT,CASSQQGAGEAFF
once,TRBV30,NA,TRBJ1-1,TGTGCCTGGAGTGTGTCCTGGGAAGCTTTCTTT,CAWSVSWEAFF
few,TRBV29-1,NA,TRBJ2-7,TGCAGCGTTGGGGCAGGGACCCATAGGGAGCAGTACTTC,CSVGAGTHREQYF
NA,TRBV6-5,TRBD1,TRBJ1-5,TGTGCCAGCAGCCGCGACAGGGAAGGCAATCAGCCCCAGCATTTT,CASSRDREGNQPQHF
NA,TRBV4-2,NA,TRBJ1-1,TGTGCCAGCAGCCCTTTCGTTCGGAACACTGAAGCTTTCTTT,CASSPFVRNTEAFF
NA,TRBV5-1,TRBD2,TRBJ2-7,TGCGCCAGCAGCTTGACTAGCGGGGGCTACGAGCAGTACTTC,CASSLTSGGYEQYF
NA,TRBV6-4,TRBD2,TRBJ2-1,TGTGCCAGCAGTCCACGGACTAGCGGGGACAATGAGCAGTTCTTC,CASSPRTSGDNEQFF
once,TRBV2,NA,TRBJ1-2,TGTGCCAGCAATGGGGACGGCTACACCTTC,CASNGDGYTF
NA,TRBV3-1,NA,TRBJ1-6,TGTGCCAGCAGCCAAGTTTCCGCACCACCCCTCCACTTT,CASSQVSAPPLHF
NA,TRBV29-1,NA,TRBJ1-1,TGCAGCGTTGGGACGGGGGTGAACACTGAAGCTTTCTTT,CSVGTGVNTEAFF
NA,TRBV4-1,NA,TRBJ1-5,TGCGCCAGCAGCCAAGCACCGGAGGGGATGGGTAGCAATCAGCCCCAGCATTTT,CASSQAPEGMGSNQPQHF
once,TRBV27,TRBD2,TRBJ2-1,TGTGCCAGCAGACTAGCGGGGGAGAACAATGAGCAGTTCTTC,CASRLAGENNEQFF
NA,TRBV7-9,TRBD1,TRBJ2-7,TGTGCCAGCAGCGATTCGACAGGGGGCAACGAGCAGTACTTC,CASSDSTGGNEQYF
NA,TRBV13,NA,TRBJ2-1,TGTGCCAGCAGCCCCCCCTCAGGGGCAACGATGGACAATGAGCAGTTCTTC,CASSPPSGATMDNEQFF
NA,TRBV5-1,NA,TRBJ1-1,TGCGCCAGCAGCCCGTACCCCGATGCCACTGAAGCTTTCTTT,CASSPYPDATEAFF
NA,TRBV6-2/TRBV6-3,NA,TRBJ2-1,TGTGCCAGCAGTTCATCCTATGAGCAGTTCTTC,CASSSSYEQFF
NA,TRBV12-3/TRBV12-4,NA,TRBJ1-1,TGTGCCAGCAGACCCCCCGGGGCGCTCGGGGCTTTCTTT,CASRPPGALGAFF
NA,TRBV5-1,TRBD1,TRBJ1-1,TGCGCCAGCAGCAAGGACAGGGGCCTCGCGAGGGAAGCTTTCTTT,CASSKDRGLAREAFF
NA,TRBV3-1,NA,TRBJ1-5,TGTGCCAGCAGCCAAGAGGGGCAGGGAAATCAGCCCCAGCATTTT,CASSQEGQGNQPQHF
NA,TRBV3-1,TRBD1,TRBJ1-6,TGTGCCAGCAGCCAAGAAGACAGGGAAATTTCACCCCTCCACTTT,CASSQEDREISPLHF